Listed here are 29 T cell receptor beta chains from one sample, sequenced in a study of T cell responses to AZD1222 COVID-19 vaccine. The protocol was immunoSEQ multiplex PCR, while the TCRdb copy is restricted to in-frame clones and leaves out a portion. The table has approximately 46,000 clones, 85% to 90% seen once. This sample comprised peripheral blood, obtained 28 days after the second AZD1222 dose. These TCRs come from an adult who received the AZD1222 COVID-19 vaccine.

This clone was seen only once. The CDR3 here is CASSPVGSGEKLFF. As DNA, the CDR3 is TGTGCCAGCTCACCTGTGGGGTCGGGTGAAAAACTGTTTTTT. The chain combines TRBV18 with TRBJ1-4; D not certain. Germline V lookup: CDR1 KGHSH, CDR2 LQKENI. This CDR3 comprises 14 residues. Trimming took 3 bases from V and 7 from J, leaving 12 bases between them.

The chain recombines TRBV7-2 with TRBJ2-2; D call uncertain. Per germline, CDR1 SGHTA and CDR2 FQGNSA. CDR3 length: 15 amino acids. Trimming removed 0 bases at V and 7 bases at J, with 12 bases between. The chain's CDR3 is CASSLAGLQGGELFF. CDR3 DNA sequence: TGTGCCAGCAGCTTAGCAGGCCTCCAAGGCGGGGAGCTGTTTTTT. The complete variable domain, with remaining parts taken from reference TRBV7-2 and TRBJ2-2, reads GAGVSQSPSNKVTEKGKDVELRCDPISGHTALYWYRQSLGQGLEFLIYFQGNSAPDKSGLPSDRFSAERTGGSVSTLTIQRTQQEDSAVYLCASSLAGLQGGELFFGEGSRLTVL.

The V gene is TRBV5-1, the J gene TRBJ1-2; possibly TRBD1 for D (5 bases). CDR1 SGHRS and CDR2 YFSETQ come from the germline V gene. V was trimmed by 0 bases and J by 5 bases, leaving 11 bases between them. The CDR3 spans 14 residues. CDR3 loop: CASSLAGREYGYTF. CDR3 DNA sequence: TGCGCCAGCAGCTTGGCTGGCAGGGAATATGGCTACACCTTC.

The chain uses TRBV15 and TRBJ2-7; 8 nucleotides align to TRBD1. Germline CDR1 and CDR2: LNHNV and YYDKDF (reference sequence). The CDR3 is made up of 17 amino acids. The J segment lost 5 bases and the V segment lost 1 base, leaving 13 bases of the junction unmatched. DNA for the CDR3: TGTGCCACCAGCAGAGGGACAGGGTACAGGGGGTCCAACGAGCAGTACTTC. It is translated as CATSRGTGYRGSNEQYF.

The rearrangement links TRBV5-8 to TRBJ1-5, with D perhaps matching TRBD1 (5 bases). CDR1 is SGHTS, CDR2 YDEGEE, per germline. The CDR3 has 14 amino acids. V shed 0 bases and J shed 5 bases, with 9 bases lying between them. CDR3 nucleotides: TGTGCCAGCAGCTTGGAGGGGACCCATCAGCCCCAGCATTTT. This codes for CASSLEGTHQPQHF.

The V call is TRBV11-2, the J call TRBJ1-5; D is undetermined. The CDR3 is 13 residues long. The germline V gene encodes CDR1 SGHAT and CDR2 FQNNGV. The ends were cut back, 2 bases at V and 0 bases at J, with 2 bases in the middle. The CDR3 spells CASSLYSNQPQHF. CDR3 bases: TGTGCCAGCAGCTTATATAGCAATCAGCCCCAGCATTTT.

The V and J genes are TRBV6-5 and TRBJ2-7; TRBD1 agrees at 8 bases. The J segment lost 3 bases and the V segment lost 6 bases, leaving 1 base of the junction unmatched. CDR1 and CDR2 (germline): MNHEY, SVGAGI. This CDR3 has 12 residues. The CDR3 loop reads CASSGQGYEQYF. CDR3 sequence (DNA): TGTGCCAGCAGCGGACAGGGCTACGAGCAGTACTTC.

V usage is TRBV6-5 and J usage is TRBJ1-5; 9 bases agree with TRBD1. The germline V gene encodes CDR1 MNHEY and CDR2 SVGAGI. V lost 6 bases and J lost 7; bases outside the gene matches: 10. CDR3 size: 15 residues. CDR3 loop: CASSVGQGRRQPQHF. In DNA form, the CDR3 reads TGTGCCAGCAGCGTAGGACAGGGGCGGAGACAGCCCCAGCATTTT.

The CDR3 reads CASSLSPSGLLEFYEQYF. DNA for the CDR3: TGTGCCAGCAGCCTCAGTCCCAGCGGGCTTCTGGAATTCTACGAGCAGTACTTC. The rearrangement joins TRBV7-2 to TRBJ2-7, with D possibly being TRBD2 (6 bases). The V end was cut by 5 bases, the J end by 3 bases, with 26 bases between. The CDR3 runs 18 residues. The V gene's germline CDR1 is SGHTA and CDR2 FQGNSA.

The V gene is TRBV19, the J gene TRBJ1-2, with TRBD1 as a possible D gene (6 bases). The V and J ends lost 0 bases and 6 bases respectively, with 14 bases between them. The CDR3 extends over 15 amino acids. In germline, CDR1 is LNHDA, CDR2 SQIVND (reference sequence). The CDR3 here is CASSIDSGTSDGYTF. The CDR3 DNA sequence: TGTGCCAGTAGTATAGATTCCGGGACATCCGATGGCTACACCTTC. Together with reference TRBV19 and TRBJ1-2, the CDR3 gives the full variable domain: DGGITQSPKYLFRKEGQNVTLSCEQNLNHDAMYWYRQDPGQGLRLIYYSQIVNDFQKGDIAEGYSVSREKKESFPLTVTSAQKNPTAFYLCASSIDSGTSDGYTFGSGTRLTVV.

This clone was found once. V gene TRBV7-6 combines with J gene TRBJ2-5; perhaps TRBD2 as D (6 bases). CDR1 and CDR2 (germline): SGHVS, FNYEAQ. Trimming pared 6 bases from V and 1 base from J, leaving 18 bases between. The CDR3 is 16 residues long. CDR3 loop: CASRALRGTGQETQYF. CDR3 sequence (DNA): TGTGCCAGCAGGGCCCTCCGGGGGACGGGCCAAGAGACCCAGTACTTC.

V usage is TRBV24-1 and J usage is TRBJ1-1, with unresolved D. The CDR3 loop spans 12 amino acids. Germline CDR1 KGHDR, CDR2 SFDVKD. Trimming shortened V by 9 bases and J by 4 bases, and 11 bases separated the two germline ends. Here the CDR3 reads CATWRGSTEAFF. DNA of the CDR3: TGTGCCACCTGGCGGGGATCCACTGAAGCTTTCTTT.

This clone was seen only a few times. The gene calls are TRBV6-4 and TRBJ1-5, with D perhaps matching TRBD1 (5 bases). Between the trimmed V and J ends, which lost 10 bases and 9 bases, there was a span of 16 bases. The CDR3 has 12 residues. In germline, CDR1 is MRHNA, CDR2 SNTAGT. CDR3 coding DNA: TGTGCCAACAGGTCCCCCGTCGGGCCCCAGCATTTT. Amino acids: CANRSPVGPQHF.

This clone was recorded a few times. The V call is TRBV30, the J call TRBJ2-1; 8 bases map to TRBD2. The CDR3 runs to 12 residues. J lost 15 bases, V lost 5 bases, and 12 bases had no gene match. Per germline, CDR1 GTSNPN and CDR2 SVGIG (reference sequence). CDR3 sequence (DNA): TGTGCCTGGGCCCTACTAGCGGATCTACGGTTCTTC. Residues: CAWALLADLRFF.

This rearrangement joins TRBV5-1 to TRBJ2-7; the match to TRBD2 covers 9 bases. CDR1 SGHRS and CDR2 YFSETQ come from the germline V gene. V dropped 3 bases and J dropped 6; count of bases not matched to a gene: 13. The CDR3 totals 16 residues. This chain's CDR3 is CASSSLAFSGRVEQYF. DNA of the CDR3: TGCGCCAGCAGCTCCCTTGCTTTTAGCGGGAGAGTCGAGCAGTACTTC. The full variable domain, completed using reference TRBV5-1 and TRBJ2-7, is KAGVTQTPRYLIKTRGQQVTLSCSPISGHRSVSWYQQTPGQGLQFLFEYFSETQRNKGNFPGRFSGRQFSNSRSEMNVSTLELGDSALYLCASSSLAFSGRVEQYFGPGTRLTVT.

The chain is built from TRBV7-2 and TRBJ2-7, with 9 bases matching TRBD1. Germline loops: CDR1 SGHTA, CDR2 FQGNSA. The CDR3 has 14 residues. The V segment lost 4 bases and the J segment 3 bases; nucleotides outside the gene matches: 4. DNA for the CDR3: TGTGCCAGCAGCTCTCAGACAGGGGGCTACGAGCAGTACTTC. Translation: CASSSQTGGYEQYF.

V is TRBV5-6 and J is TRBJ1-4; D not certain. The V gene's germline CDR1 is SGHDT and CDR2 YYEEEE. The CDR3 sequence is 15 residues long. Deletions cut 0 bases from V and 2 bases from J, with 8 bases between. This CDR3 is CASSLAGGTNEKLFF. For the CDR3, the DNA is TGTGCCAGCAGCTTGGCTGGAGGGACTAATGAAAAACTGTTTTTT.

This rearrangement joins TRBV4-3 to TRBJ1-1; no definite D call. Germline CDR1 reads LGHNA; CDR2 reads YSLEER. V lost 1 base to trimming and J lost 8 bases, with 5 bases between them. The CDR3 length is 11 residues. The CDR3 nucleotides read TGCGCCAGCAGCCAAGGGACCGAAGCTTTCTTT. Residues: CASSQGTEAFF.

The chain links TRBV9 to TRBJ1-2, with 7 positions matching TRBD1. V dropped 4 bases and J dropped 2; count of bases not matched to a gene: 5. Germline CDR1 SGDLS, CDR2 YYNGEE. This CDR3 spans 14 amino acids. CDR3 in amino acids: CASSPGQFNYGYTF. The CDR3 DNA reads TGTGCCAGCAGCCCGGGACAGTTCAACTATGGCTACACCTTC.

The rearrangement links TRBV12-3 or TRBV12-4 to TRBJ1-5; D is ambiguous. The CDR3 sequence is 12 residues long. Trimming shortened V by 5 bases and J by 10 bases, and 12 bases separated the two germline ends. In DNA form, the CDR3 reads TGTGCCAGCAGTCCGGACCGAGGCCCCCAGCATTTT. It codes for CASSPDRGPQHF.

The chain recombines TRBV9 with TRBJ1-1; D not certain. The CDR3 has 13 residues. Germline-derived CDR1 and CDR2 are SGDLS and YYNGEE. Trimming removed 1 base from V and 1 base from J, with 5 bases in between. The CDR3 region has the DNA TGTGCCAGCAGCGTATCACCGAACACTGAAGCTTTCTTT. Translated: CASSVSPNTEAFF.

The rearrangement joins TRBV27 to TRBJ2-1; D is possibly TRBD2 (5 bases). The CDR3 has 15 amino acids. V lost 2 bases and J lost 5, with 13 bases in between. The germline gives CDR1 MNHEY, CDR2 SMNVEV (reference sequence). The CDR3 is CASSLAGLRNNEQFF. CDR3 nucleotide sequence: TGTGCCAGCAGTTTAGCTGGACTGCGAAACAATGAGCAGTTCTTC.

This clone was recorded only once. The chain joins TRBV18 to TRBJ1-6; 8 bases are shared with TRBD1. CDR3 length: 15 amino acids. With 5 bases clipped from V and 7 bases from J, the junction kept 7 bases outside the gene matches. Germline V gene lookup returns CDR1 KGHSH and CDR2 LQKENI. The CDR3 nucleotides read TGTGCCAGCTCATCTGACAGGGGAGGAAATTCACCCCTCCACTTT. Translating gives CASSSDRGGNSPLHF.

This chain links TRBV4-1 with TRBJ1-1; D gene uncertain. CDR1 is MGHRA, CDR2 YSYEKL, per germline. The CDR3 spans 14 residues. With 0 bases removed from V and 1 base from J, the gap between germline ends came to 6 bases. In nucleotides, the CDR3 is TGCGCCAGCAGCCAAGACAGCACGAACACTGAAGCTTTCTTT. Protein product: CASSQDSTNTEAFF.

The table lists this clone with a count of one. The J gene is TRBJ1-6, the V gene TRBV27; no reliable D call. The CDR3 contains 15 residues. The V gene's germline CDR1 is MNHEY and CDR2 SMNVEV (reference sequence). V was trimmed by 5 bases and J by 2 bases, leaving 10 bases between them. CDR3 amino acids: CASSNGIPYNSPLHF. As DNA, the CDR3 is TGTGCCAGCAGTAACGGGATCCCCTATAATTCACCCCTCCACTTT.

This chain joins TRBV7-6 and TRBJ2-2; tentatively, D is TRBD1 (5 bases). The CDR3 sequence is 17 residues long. The germline V gene encodes CDR1 SGHVS and CDR2 FNYEAQ. V was shortened by 5 bases and J by 2 bases, with 18 bases between the two germline ends. CDR3 loop: CASSTLRVDGNTGELFF. CDR3 nucleotides: TGTGCCAGCAGCACTCTCAGGGTAGACGGTAACACCGGGGAGCTGTTTTTT.

This sequence joins TRBV5-5 and TRBJ1-1; D perhaps matches TRBD1 (5 bases). The germline V and J ends were trimmed by 6 bases and 4 bases, with 13 bases remaining between them. This CDR3 is built from 13 residues. Germline CDR1 and CDR2: SGHKS and YYEKEE (reference sequence). CDR3 nucleotides: TGTGCCAGCACCGCGAGGGGAGGCACTGAAGCTTTCTTT. It codes for CASTARGGTEAFF.

This chain links TRBV2 with TRBJ2-2; the match to TRBD2 covers 8 bases. Germline V CDR1 and CDR2: SNHLY, FYNNEI. The CDR3 loop spans 18 amino acids. Losses at the gene ends were 7 bases for V and 4 bases for J; bases not matched to a gene: 17. The CDR3 region has the DNA TGTGCCAGCATTCCCTCCAAAGGCGGGAGGTCTCCCACCGGGGAGCTGTTTTTT. Amino acids: CASIPSKGGRSPTGELFF.

V gene TRBV5-1 combines with J gene TRBJ1-5, with 10 bases that match TRBD1. The V gene end was trimmed by 4 bases and the J gene end by 2 bases; junction bases not matched to a gene: 12. Germline lookup yields CDR1 SGHRS and CDR2 YFSETQ. The CDR3 has 18 residues. The CDR3 protein is CASSLRDRGHDGNQPQHF. The CDR3 DNA sequence: TGCGCCAGCAGCCTCCGGGACAGGGGTCATGACGGCAATCAGCCCCAGCATTTT. The complete variable domain, with remaining parts taken from reference TRBV5-1 and TRBJ1-5, reads KAGVTQTPRYLIKTRGQQVTLSCSPISGHRSVSWYQQTPGQGLQFLFEYFSETQRNKGNFPGRFSGRQFSNSRSEMNVSTLELGDSALYLCASSLRDRGHDGNQPQHFGDGTRLSIL.